The next 22 T cell receptor beta chains were all read from a single sample in a study of blood T cell repertoires in COVID-19. This table comes from immunoSEQ multiplex PCR, and its TCRdb copy is limited to in-frame clones, with some not included. Here the sample spans about 150,000 clones, approximately 90% being singletons. The sample comprised peripheral blood. These receptors all stem from a woman between 40 and 55 years old with acute or convalescent COVID-19.

The chain links TRBV12-3 or TRBV12-4 to TRBJ2-7; TRBD1 matches at 8 bases. The CDR3 runs 13 residues. V lost 6 bases, J lost 1 base, and 2 bases stayed unmatched. CDR3 in amino acids: CASRRQGSYEQYF. DNA for the CDR3: TGTGCCAGCAGACGACAGGGGTCCTACGAGCAGTACTTC.

This rearrangement joins TRBV29-1 to TRBJ2-7; D is undetermined. The V gene lost 7 bases and the J gene lost 2 bases, with 18 bases spanning the gap. Germline lookup yields CDR1 SQVTM and CDR2 ANQGSEA. The CDR3 spans 14 residues. This CDR3 is CSGALAGAPYEQYF. The DNA of the CDR3 is TGCAGCGGGGCGTTGGCAGGCGCCCCCTACGAGCAGTACTTC.

This chain uses TRBV27 with TRBJ2-7; TRBD1 is a possible D gene (5 bases). The CDR3 sequence is 15 residues long. The V end lost 0 bases, the J end lost 0 bases, and 9 bases lay between the germline ends. The germline V gene has CDR1 MNHEY and CDR2 SMNVEV (reference sequence). The CDR3 DNA follows: TGTGCCAGCAGTTTATCGAAGGGGTTCTCCTACGAGCAGTACTTC. Protein: CASSLSKGFSYEQYF.

V gene TRBV10-1 combines with J gene TRBJ1-6, with 7 bases that match TRBD1. Unmatched junction bases numbered 5, after V lost 8 bases and J lost 7 bases. In germline, CDR1 is WNHNN, CDR2 SYGVQD (reference sequence). The CDR3 is made up of 13 amino acids. DNA for the CDR3: TGCGCCAGCTCCGCACAGGGGAATTCACCCCTCCACTTT. Translated, it gives CASSAQGNSPLHF.

The rearrangement joins TRBV6-5 to TRBJ1-5; D is unclear. V lost 8 bases, J lost 1 base, and 9 bases lay in between. The CDR3 runs to 13 residues. Germline V gives CDR1 MNHEY, CDR2 SVGAGI. The CDR3 coding sequence is TGTGCCAGCCATGTTTCAAGCAATCAGCCCCAGCATTTT. Its protein product is CASHVSSNQPQHF.

The chain joins TRBV6-5 to TRBJ2-2, with D perhaps TRBD1 (6 bases). Germline V CDR1 and CDR2: MNHEY, SVGAGI. Trimming left V 7 bases short and J 5 bases short, with 11 bases between. The CDR3 is made up of 13 amino acids. CDR3 residues: CASIQGRTGELFF. CDR3 bases: TGTGCCAGCATACAGGGCCGGACCGGGGAGCTGTTTTTT.

V and J are TRBV11-2 and TRBJ2-3, with TRBD2 matching over 9 bases. CDR1 and CDR2 (germline): SGHAT, FQNNGV. There are 14 residues in the CDR3. V lost 5 bases to trimming and J lost 1 base; unmatched junction nucleotides: 1. CDR3 region: CASSRTSGTDTQYF. CDR3 DNA: TGTGCCAGCAGCCGGACTAGCGGCACAGATACGCAGTATTTT.

The rearrangement uses TRBV7-9 and TRBJ1-4; D not resolved. This CDR3 contains 15 residues. Trimming took 5 bases from V and 0 from J, leaving 10 bases between them. Germline CDR1 is SEHNR and CDR2 is FQNEAQ (reference sequence). CDR3: CASSLNLATNEKLFF. The CDR3 DNA reads as TGTGCCAGCAGCCTAAACCTTGCAACTAATGAAAAACTGTTTTTT.

The chain is built from TRBV30 and TRBJ1-2; 7 bases are a match to TRBD1. CDR3 length: 15 amino acids. The V and J ends lost 4 bases and 8 bases, in that order; junction bases with no gene match: 16. Germline CDR1 and CDR2: GTSNPN and SVGIG (reference sequence). The CDR3 DNA sequence: TGTGCCTGGATGGGTAACAGGGGTTCCTCGAGAGGCTACACCTTC. This gives the protein CAWMGNRGSSRGYTF.

The rearrangement uses TRBV7-3 and TRBJ2-2; D is possibly TRBD2 (5 bases). This CDR3 region has 17 residues. The ends were cut back, 1 base at V and 8 bases at J, with 20 bases in the middle. Germline-derived CDR1 and CDR2 are SGHTA and FQGTGA. The CDR3 sequence is CASSLSLGSPNGGELFF. The CDR3 region has the DNA TGTGCCAGCAGCTTAAGCCTTGGGAGCCCAAACGGGGGGGAGCTGTTTTTT.

The chain carries TRBV15 and TRBJ2-4; the D gene is possibly TRBD2 (5 bases). CDR3 length: 19 residues. Germline CDR1 is LNHNV and CDR2 is YYDKDF (reference sequence). Deletions cut 5 bases from V and 0 bases from J, with 23 bases between. The DNA for the CDR3 is TGTGCCACCAGCGCTGAGGCAGGTCTAGGGAGACTAGCCAAAAACATTCAGTACTTC. Amino acids: CATSAEAGLGRLAKNIQYF.

The rearrangement uses TRBV6-5 and TRBJ2-7, with TRBD2 identical over 10 bases. CDR3 length: 15 residues. Trimming took 0 bases from V and 3 from J; bases not matched to a gene: 2. Germline V gene sequence: CDR1 MNHEY, CDR2 SVGAGI. The CDR3 is CASSYSLAGGYEQYF. CDR3 DNA sequence: TGTGCCAGCAGTTACTCGTTAGCGGGAGGCTACGAGCAGTACTTC.

The genes are TRBV6-6 and TRBJ2-1; perhaps TRBD2 as D (6 bases). The CDR3 has 15 amino acids. V lost 6 bases and J 3 bases, leaving 15 bases between the germline ends. CDR1 and CDR2 from the germline V gene are MNHNY and SVGAGI (reference sequence). The CDR3 DNA reads as TGTGCCAGCAGCTCCGGGAGTCAAGTCTACAATGAGCAGTTCTTC. This sequence encodes CASSSGSQVYNEQFF.

The rearrangement joins TRBV19 to TRBJ1-3, with D perhaps matching TRBD1 (5 bases). Trimming took off 3 bases at V and 0 bases at J, with 12 bases between the two ends. CDR1 LNHDA and CDR2 SQIVND come from the germline V gene (reference sequence). CDR3 size: 16 residues. CDR3 nucleotides: TGTGCCAGTAGTATCTCTCAGGGATACTCTGGAAACACCATATATTTT. Its translation: CASSISQGYSGNTIYF.

The chain employs TRBV5-8 and TRBJ2-2, with a tentative D call TRBD2 (6 bases). Germline V gene data show CDR1 as SGHTS and CDR2 as YDEGEE. This CDR3 is 17 amino acids long. The germline V and J ends were trimmed by 2 bases and 4 bases, with 18 bases remaining between them. This CDR3 is CASSLRPVAVITGELFF. The CDR3 DNA reads as TGTGCCAGCAGCTTACGTCCAGTAGCGGTGATCACCGGGGAGCTGTTTTTT.

The rearrangement links TRBV19 to TRBJ2-2, with TRBD1 identical over 9 bases. Germline assignment: CDR1 LNHDA and CDR2 SQIVND (reference sequence). The CDR3 runs 14 residues. The junction had 9 bases not matched to a gene; V was cut back by 10 bases and J by 6 bases. The CDR3 here is CATGTGNVAGELFF. The CDR3 DNA reads as TGTGCCACTGGGACAGGGAATGTCGCCGGGGAGCTGTTTTTT.

This chain connects TRBV19 to TRBJ1-1; unclear D gene. V shed 1 base and J shed 4 bases, with 16 bases lying between them. This CDR3 is built from 16 residues. Germline assignment: CDR1 LNHDA and CDR2 SQIVND (reference sequence). In DNA, the CDR3 is TGTGCCAGTAGTATAGCCGCGGACGGGGTGGGCACTGAAGCTTTCTTT. Translating it yields CASSIAADGVGTEAFF.

The genes are TRBV5-1 and TRBJ2-5, with TRBD1 matching over 11 bases. V was pared by 4 bases and J by 5 bases, with 7 bases of the junction left unmatched. Germline V CDR1 and CDR2: SGHRS, YFSETQ. CDR3 length: 15 residues. CDR3 DNA: TGCGCCAGCAGCCCTGGACAGGGGGCTTGGGAGACCCAGTACTTC. This gives the protein CASSPGQGAWETQYF.

The chain combines TRBV21-1 with TRBJ2-7; no check of the table's D call, TRBD1, against the DNA was made. TRBV21-1 has pseudogene status. This CDR3 has 16 residues. The CDR3 region is CASSKGGWGQGYEQYF. The DNA for the CDR3 is TGTGCCAGCAGCAAAGGAGGCTGGGGACAGGGCTACGAGCAGTACTTC.

The chain has TRBV6-5 and TRBJ2-3; 11 bases line up with TRBD2. V shed 5 bases and J 6 bases; nucleotides not matched to a gene: 7. CDR3 size: 15 residues. CDR1 is MNHEY and CDR2 is SVGAGI in the germline V gene. The CDR3 nucleotides are TGTGCCAGCAGTCCAGTAGCGGGGGGGCCGGATACGCAGTATTTT. It specifies CASSPVAGGPDTQYF.

Concerning this clone: The DNA is left out, because the CDR3 cannot be placed on it with certainty; the CDR3 is given as TCRdb lists it. J is TRBJ2-7 and V is TRBV28; the table gives TRBD1 as D, unverified against the DNA. Germline-derived CDR1 and CDR2 are MDHEN and SYDVKM. A total of 13 residues make up the CDR3, ends included. CDR3 in amino acids: CASSFLAGGEQYF.

The rearrangement joins TRBV7-9 to TRBJ1-1; no reliable D call. CDR3 length: 12 residues. V lost 5 bases, J lost 0 bases, and 4 bases lay in between. The V gene's germline CDR1 is SEHNR and CDR2 FQNEAQ (reference sequence). CDR3 amino acids: CASSPLNTEAFF. In nucleotides, the CDR3 is TGTGCCAGCAGCCCTTTGAACACTGAAGCTTTCTTT.